This T cell receptor (beta chain) was identified during a study of OX40 agonist ivuxolimab in advanced cancers. The study in broad terms: Ivuxolimab was an agonistic, fully human IgG2 monoclonal antibody directed against OX40 (CD134), a costimulatory receptor. The dose-escalation cohort was almost 85% male with a mean age of approximately 60 years, ranging from 23 to 79. The monotherapy dose-escalation portion (N ≈ 56 patients) of the phase I ivuxolimab trial is reported in the paper. The point of sequencing TCRbeta in the periphery was to test whether ivuxolimab changed TCR sequence diversity and drove clonal T-cell expansion. Intravenous ivuxolimab was administered to patients every 2 weeks at six dose levels: 0.01, 0.1, 0.3, 1.5, 3 and 10 mg/kg. Among the approximately 54 dose-escalation patients, about 19 had hepatocellular carcinoma, around 15 melanoma, 9 renal cell carcinoma and 9 head and neck cancer. Prior anti-PD-1, anti-PD-L1 or anti-CTLA-4 therapy was permitted, and 30% to 45% of dose-escalation patients had received checkpoint inhibitors. Partial responses occurred in three dose-escalation patients: two with cutaneous melanoma and one with hepatocellular carcinoma.

Patients with autoimmune disease history or receiving systemic immunosuppression were excluded from the trial. Peripheral blood for TCR sequencing was collected from all dose cohorts at baseline, on cycle 4 day 1, and on cycle 7 day 1. Samples came from an open-label, multicenter, first-in-human phase I dose-escalation trial of ivuxolimab. Adults with locally advanced or metastatic melanoma, renal cell carcinoma, hepatocellular carcinoma or head and neck squamous cell carcinoma were enrolled in the trial. Before TCR sequencing, CD4+ T cells and CD8+ T cells from peripheral blood were sorted into separate populations. Results and caveats for the whole study, not just this receptor: Clonal expansion of both CD4+ and CD8+ blood T cells was observed from baseline to week 6 at doses 0.1 to 3.0 mg/kg. Low levels of normalized T-cell clonal expansion were also shown by some nonresponding patients. The antigen specificity of the peripheral T cells that underwent clonal expansion was not determined. In the 0.1-3.0 mg/kg groups, partial responders had among the lowest normalized peripheral clonal expansion, particularly in CD8+ T cells. After ivuxolimab, CD8+ T cells had more expanded clones than CD4+ T cells on average.

For sequencing of the TCRbeta CDR3 region, genomic DNA was extracted from the sorted cells. The immunoSEQ Assay was used for sequencing of TCRbeta CDR3 regions. Held by TCRdb, this immuneACCESS table contains in-frame sequences only and omits some clones. Under half of the omission traces to an unresolved V gene where checked; the cause of the rest is unknown. The sample includes about 72,000 clones, with about 85% observed a single time. Of the sample, about 5% falls within the top ten clones. CDR1 and CDR2 are drawn from the germline V gene: MNHNS, SASEGT. The CDR3 covers 14 residues, taking in both the cysteine and the phenylalanine. The kept DNA is CDR3 alone, 42 bases in frame from the first base. V is reduced by 3 bases and J by 5 bases, leaving a spacing of 11 bases between them. As to this clone: Which antigen it targets is not known. No qualities accompany the bases; no much larger clone lies one base away.

The sequencing here drew on CD4+ or CD8+ T cells sorted from blood, taken in a trial of the OX40 agonist ivuxolimab. The source is an adult with an advanced solid tumor such as melanoma, head and neck, liver or kidney cancer. The chain is made from TRBV6-1 and TRBJ1-5; the D gene is perhaps TRBD1, from 6 matching bases. The encoded CDR3 is CASSEQQGDQPQHF. The DNA sequence follows: TGTGCCAGCAGTGAGCAACAGGGCGATCAGCCCCAGCATTTT.